This entry lists 9 T cell receptor beta chains sequenced from one sample in a study of beta chain features in type 1 diabetes. The entirety of the isolated RNA underwent reverse transcription, so expressed TCRB transcripts were sequenced. Produced via immunoSEQ multiplex PCR; TCRdb's table is partial and in-frame only. The repertoire consists of approximately 400,000 clones, with over 12% occurring once and the leading ten covering approximately 0.02%. Sequenced sample: naive CD4+ T cells from blood. These receptor sequences come from a young woman in good health.

This clone was detected only a few times. The chain combines TRBV29-1 with TRBJ1-1, with D tentatively TRBD1 (6 bases). From germline, CDR1 is SQVTM and CDR2 ANQGSEA. The V and J ends lost 4 bases and 0 bases respectively, with 15 bases between them. This CDR3 contains 15 residues. The CDR3 region is CSVAELRQVNTEAFF. For the CDR3, the DNA is TGCAGCGTTGCCGAACTGAGACAGGTGAACACTGAAGCTTTCTTT.

The chain combines TRBV12-5 with TRBJ2-1; no firm D call. Trimming cost V 2 bases and J 12 bases, with 8 bases left between them. Germline CDR1 reads LGHNT; CDR2 reads FRNRAP. This CDR3 comprises 11 residues. DNA of the CDR3: TGTGCTAGTGGTTTGTTGGGCTTGCAGTTCTTC. Its translation: CASGLLGLQFF.

This clone occurred a few times. The chain has TRBV29-1 and TRBJ1-4; no clear D gene. V was pared by 3 bases and J by 8 bases, with 10 bases between. The CDR3 totals 12 residues. Germline V CDR1 and CDR2: SQVTM, ANQGSEA. This chain's CDR3 is CSVDRAPEKLFF. The CDR3 DNA follows: TGCAGCGTTGATAGAGCGCCGGAAAAACTGTTTTTT.

The CDR3 protein is CASSPGGGNQPQHF. CDR3 sequence (DNA): TGTGCCAGCAGCCCAGGGGGAGGCAATCAGCCCCAGCATTTT. The V and J genes are TRBV13 and TRBJ1-5; 7 nucleotides agree with TRBD1. The CDR3 spans 14 residues. J was trimmed by 2 bases and V by 5 bases; bases with no gene match: 3. The germline V gene encodes CDR1 PRHDT and CDR2 FYEKMQ (reference sequence).

The V gene is TRBV6-6, the J gene TRBJ1-2; D perhaps matches TRBD1 (6 bases). The CDR3 extends over 14 amino acids. Trimming cost V 5 bases and J 8 bases, with 18 bases left between them. Per germline, CDR1 MNHNY and CDR2 SVGAGI (reference sequence). CDR3 sequence (DNA): TGTGCCAGCAGTCCCCGACAGGCCGGTTCGGGCTACACCTTC. This codes for CASSPRQAGSGYTF.

In this sample, this clone turned up a few times. This chain connects TRBV11-3 to TRBJ2-1, with TRBD2 matching over 11 bases. Germline V lookup: CDR1 SGHNT, CDR2 YENEEA. J gave up 2 bases and V 5 bases, and 8 bases lay outside the gene matches. The CDR3 has 17 amino acids. As DNA, the CDR3 is TGTGCCAGCAGCGCCTCAGAACTAGCGGGAGCCTACAATGAGCAGTTCTTC. It codes for CASSASELAGAYNEQFF.

Written as DNA, the CDR3 is TGTGCCAGCTCACCATTGGAGGGCTGGGCTAATGAAAAACTGTTTTTT. Its translation is CASSPLEGWANEKLFF. V gene TRBV18 combines with J gene TRBJ1-4; D unresolved. This CDR3 contains 16 residues. Between the trimmed V and J ends, which lost 2 bases and 3 bases, there was a span of 13 bases. Per germline, CDR1 KGHSH and CDR2 LQKENI. The full variable domain, with the rest looked up from reference TRBV18 and TRBJ1-4, is NAGVMQNPRHLVRRRGQEARLRCSPMKGHSHVYWYRQLPEEGLKFMVYLQKENIIDESGMPKERFSAEFPKEGPSILRIQQVVRGDSAAYFCASSPLEGWANEKLFFGSGTQLSVL.

This clone came up a few times. The rearrangement links TRBV7-8 to TRBJ2-5; maybe TRBD1 (6 bases). The V and J ends lost 7 bases and 2 bases respectively, with 11 bases between them. Germline CDR1 SGHVS, CDR2 FQNEAQ. CDR3 length equals 13 residues. This chain's CDR3 is CASTKGVQETQYF. Here the CDR3 DNA reads TGTGCCAGCACCAAGGGGGTTCAAGAGACCCAGTACTTC.

V is TRBV4-3 and J is TRBJ2-1; 9 bases match TRBD2. The V and J ends lost 7 bases and 4 bases, in that order; junction bases with no gene match: 17. Per germline, CDR1 LGHNA and CDR2 YSLEER. The CDR3 length is 18 residues. The CDR3 sequence: CASTLMITSSGVYNEQFF. CDR3 DNA sequence: TGCGCCAGCACCCTGATGATTACATCTAGCGGGGTTTACAATGAGCAGTTCTTC.